The 17 T cell receptor beta chains in this list originate from one sample, sequenced in a study of blood T cell repertoires in COVID-19. Sequenced by immunoSEQ multiplex PCR; TCRdb stores in-frame clones only, minus some. The sample lists some 220,000 clones, 60% to 85% occurring once. The sample taken for sequencing was peripheral blood. Receptors originate from a woman in her 70s with acute or convalescent COVID-19.

The rearrangement links TRBV6-1 to TRBJ2-7; the D gene is possibly TRBD1 (5 bases). Between the trimmed V and J ends, which lost 1 base and 7 bases, there was a span of 11 bases. CDR3 length: 13 residues. Germline values: CDR1 MNHNS, CDR2 SASEGT. The CDR3 region has the DNA TGTGCCAGCAGTGAAGGTAGGGGAAGGGAGCAGTACTTC. The encoded protein is CASSEGRGREQYF.

This clone has a handful of counts. V and J are TRBV2 and TRBJ2-2; 7 nucleotides match TRBD1. Germline CDR1 is SNHLY and CDR2 is FYNNEI. This CDR3 is built from 15 residues. With 6 bases clipped from V and 0 bases from J, the junction kept 4 bases outside the gene matches. The CDR3 region has the DNA TGTGCCAGCAGGGTACAGGGGCCGAACACCGGGGAGCTGTTTTTT. Amino acid sequence: CASRVQGPNTGELFF. The full variable domain, with the rest looked up from reference TRBV2 and TRBJ2-2, is EPEVTQTPSHQVTQMGQEVILRCVPISNHLYFYWYRQILGQKVEFLVSFYNNEISEKSEIFDDQFSVERPDGSNFTLKIRSTKLEDSAMYFCASRVQGPNTGELFFGEGSRLTVL.

The chain carries TRBV18 and TRBJ1-6, with unresolved D. This CDR3 spans 13 amino acids. The ends were cut back, 0 bases at V and 9 bases at J, with 6 bases in the middle. The germline V gene has CDR1 KGHSH and CDR2 LQKENI. The chain's CDR3 is CASSPPLASPLHF. The CDR3 DNA reads TGTGCCAGCTCACCACCCCTAGCTTCACCCCTCCACTTT. The full variable domain, in which reference TRBV18 and TRBJ1-6 provide the parts outside the CDR3, is NAGVMQNPRHLVRRRGQEARLRCSPMKGHSHVYWYRQLPEEGLKFMVYLQKENIIDESGMPKERFSAEFPKEGPSILRIQQVVRGDSAAYFCASSPPLASPLHFGNGTRLTVT.

The chain carries TRBV30 and TRBJ1-5, with 8 bases identical to TRBD1. Germline CDR1 is GTSNPN and CDR2 is SVGIG (reference sequence). The ends lost 5 bases at V and 4 bases at J; junction bases unmatched: 4. This CDR3 has 13 residues. The DNA of the CDR3 is TGTGCCTGGCAGGGGGCCTTTAATCAGCCCCAGCATTTT. Its translation is CAWQGAFNQPQHF.

This clone showed up just once. The chain employs TRBV30 and TRBJ2-7, with 7 nucleotides matching TRBD1. The CDR3 runs 14 residues. Losses at the gene ends were 4 bases for V and 4 bases for J; bases not matched to a gene: 10. Per the germline V gene, CDR1 is GTSNPN and CDR2 is SVGIG (reference sequence). DNA of the CDR3: TGTGCCTGGATGAAGGGGGCTGGACCTTACGAGCAGTACTTC. Encoded protein: CAWMKGAGPYEQYF.

The chain combines TRBV5-4 with TRBJ2-5; TRBD2 is a possible D gene (6 bases). Germline V lookup: CDR1 SGHNT, CDR2 YYREEE (reference sequence). This CDR3 has 13 amino acids. Deletions cut 4 bases from V and 1 base from J, with 8 bases between. The CDR3 coding sequence is TGTGCCAGCAGCGAACTAGCCCAAGAGACCCAGTACTTC. Translated: CASSELAQETQYF.

J is TRBJ1-5 and V is TRBV3-1 (or the pseudogene TRBV3-2); TRBD1 matches at 8 bases. J gave up 2 bases and V 4 bases, and 1 base lay outside the gene matches. CDR3 length equals 14 residues. Germline CDR1 is LGHDT and CDR2 is YNNKEL (reference sequence). The CDR3 sequence: CASSPDRGNQPQHF. The CDR3 nucleotides are TGTGCCAGCAGCCCGGACAGGGGCAATCAGCCCCAGCATTTT.

V gene TRBV30 combines with J gene TRBJ2-7, with a possible D match to TRBD1 (5 bases). Germline V gives CDR1 GTSNPN, CDR2 SVGIG (reference sequence). CDR3 length equals 11 residues. Trimming left V 0 bases short and J 5 bases short, with 5 bases between. CDR3: CAWSVGDEQYF. The CDR3 DNA sequence: TGTGCCTGGAGTGTAGGGGACGAGCAGTACTTC.

The chain employs TRBV29-1 and TRBJ2-2; 8 bases are a match to TRBD1. Trimming cost V 7 bases and J 7 bases; bases outside gene matches: 8. CDR1 is SQVTM, CDR2 ANQGSEA, per germline. The CDR3 sequence is 13 residues long. In DNA form, the CDR3 reads TGCAGCGCGACAGGGGACGTAATCGGGGAGCTGTTTTTT. This codes for CSATGDVIGELFF.

The J gene is TRBJ1-4, the V gene TRBV6-1, with D possibly being TRBD1 (6 bases). The CDR3 contains 18 residues. CDR1 MNHNS and CDR2 SASEGT come from the germline V gene. Trimming removed 4 bases at V and 7 bases at J, with 25 bases between. The CDR3 protein is CASSGLQGAWVRGEKLFF. The DNA for the CDR3 is TGTGCCAGCAGTGGCCTACAGGGTGCTTGGGTTCGTGGTGAAAAACTGTTTTTT.

V usage is TRBV29-1 and J usage is TRBJ2-3; weak D call: TRBD2 (5 bases). Trimming cost V 7 bases and J 2 bases, with 13 bases left between them. The CDR3 has 13 amino acids. Per the germline V gene, CDR1 is SQVTM and CDR2 is ANQGSEA. For the CDR3, the DNA is TGCAGCGGGACTCCAACCGCCACAGATACGCAGTATTTT. Its translation: CSGTPTATDTQYF.

A few counts support this clone. The rearrangement links TRBV28 to TRBJ2-1; TRBD1 aligns across 11 bases. V shed 2 bases, J shed 6 bases, and the junction held 3 bases outside the gene matches. The germline V gene has CDR1 MDHEN and CDR2 SYDVKM. This CDR3 spans 15 amino acids. CDR3 sequence: CASSLPGQGGNEQFF. Written as DNA, the CDR3 is TGTGCCAGCAGTTTACCGGGACAGGGGGGCAATGAGCAGTTCTTC.

The J gene is TRBJ2-1, the V gene TRBV10-1; 9 nucleotides agree with TRBD2. Germline V gene data show CDR1 as WNHNN and CDR2 as SYGVQD (reference sequence). The CDR3 totals 16 residues. With V trimmed by 6 bases and J by 2 bases, 8 bases remained unmatched. The CDR3 DNA follows: TGCGCCAGCAGCCAGGGTGGCGGGGGGGCCTACAATGAGCAGTTCTTC. Protein: CASSQGGGGAYNEQFF.

On this clone itself: Compared with germline, one end of the junction differs, possibly owing to a read error. The J gene is TRBJ2-7, the V gene TRBV6-2 or TRBV6-3, with 10 bases fitting TRBD1. Germline assignment: CDR1 MNHEY and CDR2 SVGEGT. CDR3 length: 12 amino acids. Written as DNA, the CDR3 is TGTGCCAGCAGTTCAGAATTCGGGACAGGGGTCTTC. Translating it yields CASSSEFGTGVF.

V is TRBV7-9 and J is TRBJ2-1, with 9 bases fitting TRBD2. Germline assignment: CDR1 SEHNR and CDR2 FQNEAQ (reference sequence). The CDR3 sequence is 15 residues long. Trimming at V came to 1 base and at J to 6 bases, leaving 4 bases not matched to a gene. The CDR3 loop is CASSLETSGPNEQFF. CDR3 DNA: TGTGCCAGCAGCTTAGAGACTAGCGGACCCAATGAGCAGTTCTTC. Using reference TRBV7-9 and TRBJ2-1 for the parts outside the CDR3, the full variable domain is DTGVSQNPRHKITKRGQNVTFRCDPISEHNRLYWYRQTLGQGPEFLTYFQNEAQLEKSRLLSDRFSAERPKGSFSTLEIQRTEQGDSAMYLCASSLETSGPNEQFFGPGTRLTVL.

This clone has only one observation. The chain combines TRBV6-5 with TRBJ2-3; D might be TRBD2 (6 bases). CDR3 size: 15 residues. Trimming took 0 bases from V and 3 from J, leaving 10 bases between them. Germline lookup yields CDR1 MNHEY and CDR2 SVGAGI. The CDR3 spells CASSYSWGRTDTQYF. The DNA for the CDR3 is TGTGCCAGCAGTTACTCGTGGGGGAGGACAGATACGCAGTATTTT.

This rearrangement joins TRBV19 to TRBJ1-2, with 7 bases matching TRBD1. Germline V gene sequence: CDR1 LNHDA, CDR2 SQIVND (reference sequence). The junction had 13 bases not matched to a gene; V was cut back by 9 bases and J by 0 bases. This CDR3 comprises 16 residues. CDR3 in DNA: TGTGCCAGCTGCGACAACAGGGGATCAGCTAACTATGGCTACACCTTC. It translates to CASCDNRGSANYGYTF.